A single sample is the source of the 13 T cell receptor beta chains below, sequenced in a study of regulatory T cells in long-lasting Graves disease. Arm-PCR of CDR3 regions and iRepertoire HTBI primers were the basis on which TCR beta libraries were built. TCRdb re-called the multiplex PCR reads with MiXCR, one entry per CDR3 protein. The data show about 540,000 distinct CDR3 sequences, with about 13% seen just once and 8.5% to 10% held by the top ten. The time point denotes: newly diagnosed GD, antithyroid drugs for less than 3 months. From PBMCs, RNA was extracted and then used to make the TCR library. This sample was also put to use in a study of T cells in Graves' hyperthyroidism and ophthalmopathy.

The sample here was peripheral blood mononuclear cells (PBMCs), taken at new diagnosis, from a patient treated with antithyroid drugs. The receptors derive from a young man with Graves disease.

This clonotype was counted at least ten times. V gene TRBV12-3 or TRBV12-4 combines with J gene TRBJ2-3, with D unclear. The CDR3 length is 14 residues. Between the trimmed V and J ends, which lost 1 base and 4 bases, there was a span of 9 bases. CDR3 bases: TGTGCCAGCAGTTTAGGGCTAGTCCCAGATACGCAGTATTTT. Its translation is CASSLGLVPDTQYF.

Concerning this clonotype: One end of the junction does not line up with germline, which may come from a read error. This chain connects TRBV20-1 to TRBJ2-3, with 7 bases lining up with TRBD1. Germline V gene lookup returns CDR1 DFQATT and CDR2 SNEGSKA (reference sequence). This CDR3 spans 14 amino acids. The CDR3 region is CSALQGKPTDTQYF. The DNA for the CDR3 is TGCAGTGCTTTACAGGGGAAACCCACAGATACACAGTATTTT.

At least ten counts were recorded for this clonotype. CDR3 nucleotide sequence: TGTGCCAGCAGTTCCTCCGGGACAGGGGGCGGAGAGACCCAGTACTTC. As protein: CASSSSGTGGGETQYF. The chain is built from TRBV12-3 or TRBV12-4 and TRBJ2-5; TRBD1 agrees at 12 bases. V shed 4 bases, J shed 4 bases, and the junction held 7 bases outside the gene matches. The length of the CDR3 is 16 residues.

Many counts were recorded for this clonotype. This sequence joins TRBV3-1 and TRBJ1-2, with 8 bases lining up with TRBD1. V lost 1 base and J lost 4; bases outside the gene matches: 5. In germline, CDR1 is LGHDT, CDR2 YNNKEL (reference sequence). CDR3 size: 15 residues. This chain's CDR3 is CASSQADRGLYGYTF. CDR3 bases: TGTGCCAGCAGCCAAGCCGACAGGGGCCTCTATGGCTACACCTTC.

There are many counts of this clonotype. The rearrangement uses TRBV7-9 and TRBJ2-5; 11 nucleotides line up with TRBD1. The CDR3 spans 13 residues. The V gene's germline CDR1 is SEHNR and CDR2 FQNEAQ (reference sequence). The V segment lost 10 bases and the J segment 4 bases; nucleotides outside the gene matches: 5. The CDR3 DNA follows: TGTGCCATCGCCGGGACAGGGGGAGAGACCCAGTACTTC. Protein sequence: CAIAGTGGETQYF. Together with reference TRBV7-9 and TRBJ2-5, the CDR3 gives the full variable domain: DTGVSQNPRHKITKRGQNVTFRCDPISEHNRLYWYRQTLGQGPEFLTYFQNEAQLEKSRLLSDRFSAERPKGSFSTLEIQRTEQGDSAMYLCAIAGTGGETQYFGPGTRLLVL.

This clonotype was observed a few times. This chain connects TRBV4-1 to TRBJ1-4; tentative D call: TRBD1 (6 bases). The V gene lost 3 bases and the J gene lost 5 bases, with 13 bases spanning the gap. The CDR3 contains 15 residues. Germline CDR1 is MGHRA and CDR2 is YSYEKL. The CDR3 is CASSHLQGTNEKLFF. CDR3 in DNA: TGCGCCAGCAGCCACCTACAGGGAACCAATGAAAAACTGTTTTTT.

The genes are TRBV19 and TRBJ1-1; D remains unclear. V lost 0 bases to trimming and J lost 8 bases, with 7 bases between them. This CDR3 comprises 12 residues. Germline V gene lookup returns CDR1 LNHDA and CDR2 SQIVND (reference sequence). Here the CDR3 DNA reads TGTGCCAGTAGTATAGACCCGAGGGAAGCTTTCTTT. Protein: CASSIDPREAFF.

The sample holds a few counts of this clonotype. The chain uses TRBV29-1 and TRBJ1-6; D possibly corresponds to TRBD1 (5 bases). Germline CDR1 and CDR2: SQVTM and ANQGSEA. Trimming removed 6 bases at V and 9 bases at J, with 15 bases between. The CDR3 consists of 13 residues. CDR3 DNA: TGCAGCGTCCAGCCCGGGGCGGGTTCACCCCTCCACTTT. This sequence encodes CSVQPGAGSPLHF.

This clonotype occurred a few times. The chain carries TRBV10-3 and TRBJ1-1; a possible D gene is TRBD1 (5 bases). This CDR3 is 13 amino acids long. Germline loops: CDR1 ENHRY, CDR2 SYGVKD. Between the trimmed V and J ends, which lost 0 bases and 11 bases, there was a span of 13 bases. The CDR3 here is CAISESRGLGAFF. CDR3 nucleotides: TGTGCCATCAGTGAGTCAAGGGGCTTGGGCGCTTTCTTT.

At least ten counts were recorded for this clonotype. This chain connects TRBV2 to TRBJ1-2, with a possible D match to TRBD1 (5 bases). CDR1 and CDR2 from the germline V gene are SNHLY and FYNNEI. V was shortened by 11 bases and J by 0 bases, with 10 bases between the two germline ends. The CDR3 runs 12 residues. The CDR3 sequence is CAGGVSNYGYTF. The CDR3 DNA reads as TGTGCCGGAGGGGTGTCTAACTATGGCTACACCTTC.

This clonotype was picked up many times. This chain links TRBV27 with TRBJ2-5; the D gene is possibly TRBD1 (5 bases). V shed 0 bases and J shed 5 bases, with 13 bases lying between them. The CDR3 sequence is 15 residues long. Germline CDR1 is MNHEY and CDR2 is SMNVEV (reference sequence). The DNA for the CDR3 is TGTGCCAGCAGTTTATCGGCCAGGGTGAGGGAGACCCAGTACTTC. Its protein product is CASSLSARVRETQYF.

This clonotype was observed at least ten times. The chain employs TRBV2 and TRBJ1-2, with TRBD1 as a possible D gene (5 bases). The germline CDR1 and CDR2 sequences are SNHLY and FYNNEI. This CDR3 spans 15 amino acids. The V end lost 5 bases, the J end lost 4 bases, and 17 bases lay between the germline ends. The CDR3 loop reads CASSPRDGGSYGYTF. CDR3 nucleotide sequence: TGTGCCAGCAGTCCCCGGGACGGGGGGTCCTATGGCTACACCTTC.

This clonotype has only a few counts. V and J are TRBV9 and TRBJ2-3; D gene ambiguous. Germline V gene sequence: CDR1 SGDLS, CDR2 YYNGEE. V was shortened by 3 bases and J by 5 bases, with 10 bases between the two germline ends. This CDR3 has 13 amino acids. The CDR3 DNA reads as TGTGCCAGCAGCGCGTTCTGGAAAGATACGCAGTATTTT. Translation gives CASSAFWKDTQYF.